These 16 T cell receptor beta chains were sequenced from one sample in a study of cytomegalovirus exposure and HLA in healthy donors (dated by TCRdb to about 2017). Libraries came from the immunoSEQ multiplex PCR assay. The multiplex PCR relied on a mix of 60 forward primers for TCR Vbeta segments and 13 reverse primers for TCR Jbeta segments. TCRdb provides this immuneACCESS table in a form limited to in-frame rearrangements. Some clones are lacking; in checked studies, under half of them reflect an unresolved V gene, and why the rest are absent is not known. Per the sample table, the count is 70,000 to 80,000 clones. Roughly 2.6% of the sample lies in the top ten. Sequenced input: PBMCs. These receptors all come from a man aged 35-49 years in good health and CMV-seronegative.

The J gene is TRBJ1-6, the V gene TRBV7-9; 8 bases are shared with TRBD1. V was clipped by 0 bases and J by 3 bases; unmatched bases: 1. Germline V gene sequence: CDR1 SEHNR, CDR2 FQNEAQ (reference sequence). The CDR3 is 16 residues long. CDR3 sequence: CASSLADRGYNSPLHF. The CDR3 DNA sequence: TGTGCCAGCAGCTTAGCTGACAGGGGCTATAATTCACCCCTCCACTTT.

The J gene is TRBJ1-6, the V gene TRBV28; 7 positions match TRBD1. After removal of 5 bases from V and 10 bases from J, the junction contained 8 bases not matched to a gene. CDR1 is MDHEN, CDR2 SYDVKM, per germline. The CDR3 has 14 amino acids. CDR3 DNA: TGTGCCAGCAGTACCTCCGGGACAGCCTCACCCCTCCACTTT. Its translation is CASSTSGTASPLHF.

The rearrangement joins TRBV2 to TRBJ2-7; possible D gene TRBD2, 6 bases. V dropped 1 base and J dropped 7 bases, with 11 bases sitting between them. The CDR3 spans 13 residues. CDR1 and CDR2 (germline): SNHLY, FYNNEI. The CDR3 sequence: CASSEVGGLEQYF. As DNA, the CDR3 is TGTGCCAGCAGTGAAGTGGGAGGCTTAGAGCAGTACTTC.

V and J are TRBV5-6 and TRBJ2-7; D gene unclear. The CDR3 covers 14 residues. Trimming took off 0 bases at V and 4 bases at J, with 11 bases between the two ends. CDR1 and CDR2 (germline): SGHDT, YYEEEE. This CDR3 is CASSLGHQAYEQYF. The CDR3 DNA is TGTGCCAGCAGCTTGGGGCATCAGGCTTACGAGCAGTACTTC.

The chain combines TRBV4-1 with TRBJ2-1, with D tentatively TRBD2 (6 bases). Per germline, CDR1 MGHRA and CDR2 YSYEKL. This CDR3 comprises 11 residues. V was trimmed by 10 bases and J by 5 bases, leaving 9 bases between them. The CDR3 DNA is TGCGCCACACGCGGGGACAATGAGCAGTTCTTC. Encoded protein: CATRGDNEQFF.

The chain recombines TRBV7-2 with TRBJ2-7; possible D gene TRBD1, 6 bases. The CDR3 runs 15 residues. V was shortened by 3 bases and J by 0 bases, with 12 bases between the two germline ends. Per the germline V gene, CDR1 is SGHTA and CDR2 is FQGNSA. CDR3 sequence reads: CASSFRTDTSYEQYF. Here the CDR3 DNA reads TGTGCCAGCAGCTTCCGGACAGATACCTCCTACGAGCAGTACTTC.

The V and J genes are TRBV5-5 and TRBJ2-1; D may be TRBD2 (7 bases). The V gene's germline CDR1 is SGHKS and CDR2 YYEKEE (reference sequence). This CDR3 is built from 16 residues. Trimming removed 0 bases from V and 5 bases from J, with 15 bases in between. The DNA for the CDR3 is TGTGCCAGCAGCTTGGATGTTCCGGGGGGCGACAATGAGCAGTTCTTC. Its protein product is CASSLDVPGGDNEQFF.

The CDR3 sequence is CASSPSTDTQYF. For the CDR3, the DNA is TGTGCCAGCAGCCCCTCGACAGATACGCAGTATTTT. The J gene is TRBJ2-3, the V gene TRBV6-1; the D is unclear. The CDR3 length is 12 residues. The ends were cut back, 6 bases at V and 3 bases at J, with 7 bases in the middle. Germline V gene lookup returns CDR1 MNHNS and CDR2 SASEGT.

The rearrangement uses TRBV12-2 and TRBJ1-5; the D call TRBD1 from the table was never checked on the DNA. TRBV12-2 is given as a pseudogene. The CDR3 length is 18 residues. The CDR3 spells CASRHFPGQGTGCQPQHF. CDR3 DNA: TGTGCAAGTCGCCATTTCCCGGGACAGGGGACGGGTTGTCAGCCCCAGCATTTT.

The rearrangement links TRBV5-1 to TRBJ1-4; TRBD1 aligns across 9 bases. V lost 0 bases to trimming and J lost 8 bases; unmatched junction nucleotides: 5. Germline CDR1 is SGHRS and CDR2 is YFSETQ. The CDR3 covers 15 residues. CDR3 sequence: CASSLEQGAREKLFF. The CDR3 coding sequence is TGCGCCAGCAGCTTGGAACAGGGGGCTCGGGAAAAACTGTTTTTT. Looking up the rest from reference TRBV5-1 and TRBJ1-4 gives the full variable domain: KAGVTQTPRYLIKTRGQQVTLSCSPISGHRSVSWYQQTPGQGLQFLFEYFSETQRNKGNFPGRFSGRQFSNSRSEMNVSTLELGDSALYLCASSLEQGAREKLFFGSGTQLSVL.

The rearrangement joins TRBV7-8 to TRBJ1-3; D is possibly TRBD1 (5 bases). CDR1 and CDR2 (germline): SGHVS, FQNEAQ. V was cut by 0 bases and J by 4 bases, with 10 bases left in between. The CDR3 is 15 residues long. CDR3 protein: CASSLAGTRGNTIYF. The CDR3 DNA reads TGTGCCAGCAGCTTAGCCGGGACTCGAGGAAACACCATATATTTT.

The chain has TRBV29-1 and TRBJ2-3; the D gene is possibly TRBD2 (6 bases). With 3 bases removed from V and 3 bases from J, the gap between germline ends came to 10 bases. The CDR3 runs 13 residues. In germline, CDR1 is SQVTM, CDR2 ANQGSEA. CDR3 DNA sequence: TGCAGCGTTGAGGGGGGTGGTACAGATACGCAGTATTTT. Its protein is CSVEGGGTDTQYF.

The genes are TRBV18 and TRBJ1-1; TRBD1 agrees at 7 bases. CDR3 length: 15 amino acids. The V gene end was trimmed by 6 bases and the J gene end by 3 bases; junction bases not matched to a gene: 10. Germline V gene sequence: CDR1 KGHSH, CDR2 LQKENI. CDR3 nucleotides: TGTGCCAGCTCCCCCACGACAGGGTTTGACACTGAAGCTTTCTTT. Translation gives CASSPTTGFDTEAFF.

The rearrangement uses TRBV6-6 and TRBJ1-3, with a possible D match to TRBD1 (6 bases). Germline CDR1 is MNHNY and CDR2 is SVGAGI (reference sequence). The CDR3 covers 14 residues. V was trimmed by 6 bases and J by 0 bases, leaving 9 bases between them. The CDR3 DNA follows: TGTGCCAGCAGGTTAGGGGGCTCTGGAAACACCATATATTTT. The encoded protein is CASRLGGSGNTIYF.

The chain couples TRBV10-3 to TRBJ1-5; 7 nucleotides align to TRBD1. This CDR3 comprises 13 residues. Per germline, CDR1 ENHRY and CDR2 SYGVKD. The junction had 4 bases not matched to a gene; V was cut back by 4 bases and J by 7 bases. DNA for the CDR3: TGTGCCATCAGTGTCCAGGGGGTCCAGCCCCAGCATTTT. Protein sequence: CAISVQGVQPQHF.

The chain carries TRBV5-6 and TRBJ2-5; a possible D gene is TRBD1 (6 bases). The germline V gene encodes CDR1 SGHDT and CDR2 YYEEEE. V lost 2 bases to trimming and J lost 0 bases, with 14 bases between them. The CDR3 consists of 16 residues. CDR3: CASSLLDSRYQETQYF. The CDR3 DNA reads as TGTGCCAGCAGCTTACTGGACAGCCGGTACCAAGAGACCCAGTACTTC.